The present entry profiles one TCR beta chain with its context. The target antigen is unknown. Within the sample, other DNA sequences also encode this same CDR3. Unrecorded immune exposure was likely among donors, who were nominally healthy when sampled. V shed 6 bases, J shed 2 bases, and the junction held 3 bases outside the gene matches. This CDR3 is built from 14 residues. Germline V gene sequence: CDR1 SGHAT, CDR2 FQNNGV. This record comes from a study of cytomegalovirus exposure and HLA in healthy donors. Overall study: Around 87 million unique TCRs, all from HLA-typed donors, were included in an early release of the data.

Notes on the study in general: The study dropped some indistinguishable V segments, TRBV6-2 and TRBV6-3 among them. Rare TCR sequences dominated, though some public TCRs recurred in many donors.

The study ran its PCR with 60 Vbeta and 13 Jbeta primers. Only in-frame clones appear in the TCRdb table, and some are missing; sequencing was by immunoSEQ multiplex PCR. The table lists some 170,000 clones, 70% to 85% of them singletons. The chain is built from TRBV11-2 and TRBJ2-7, with 11 bases fitting TRBD2. The receptor was isolated from an older woman in good health and CMV-seropositive. Material: PBMCs. As DNA, the CDR3 is TGTGCCAGCAGTCCTAGCGGGGGGCCCTACGAGCAGTACTTC. Translated: CASSPSGGPYEQYF. Full variable domain (outside the CDR3, taken from reference TRBV11-2 and TRBJ2-7): EAGVAQSPRYKIIEKRQSVAFWCNPISGHATLYWYQQILGQGPKLLIQFQNNGVVDDSQLPKDRFSAERLKGVDSTLKIQPAKLEDSAVYLCASSPSGGPYEQYFGPGTRLTVT.